The 4 T cell receptor beta chains below all came from one sample that was sequenced in a study of OX40 agonist ivuxolimab in advanced cancers. Sequencing used immunoSEQ multiplex PCR; TCRdb keeps in-frame clones, though not all of them. The top ten hold roughly 0.5% of the sample, which has tens of thousands of clones, around 90% seen once. The material was CD4+ or CD8+ T cells sorted from blood, obtained in a trial of the OX40 agonist ivuxolimab. All receptors come from an adult with an advanced solid tumor such as melanoma, head and neck, liver or kidney cancer.

V is TRBV2 and J is TRBJ1-1; TRBD1 is a possible D gene (5 bases). Germline V CDR1 and CDR2: SNHLY, FYNNEI. V gave up 3 bases and J gave up 0 bases, with 14 bases separating them. The CDR3 covers 16 residues. DNA for the CDR3: TGTGCCAGCAGTGAGTACTCGGGGGGGATGAACACTGAAGCTTTCTTT. Its protein is CASSEYSGGMNTEAFF.

This clone was seen a handful of times. The chain links TRBV7-9 to TRBJ1-6; D uncertain. The V gene lost 2 bases and the J gene lost 10 bases, with 6 bases spanning the gap. There are 12 residues in the CDR3. The germline V gene has CDR1 SEHNR and CDR2 FQNEAQ (reference sequence). The CDR3 coding sequence is TGTGCCAGCAGCTTAATTGAATCACCCCTCCACTTT. Translating gives CASSLIESPLHF. Supplemented by reference TRBV7-9 and TRBJ1-6, the full variable domain reads DTGVSQNPRHKITKRGQNVTFRCDPISEHNRLYWYRQTLGQGPEFLTYFQNEAQLEKSRLLSDRFSAERPKGSFSTLEIQRTEQGDSAMYLCASSLIESPLHFGNGTRLTVT.

The rearrangement joins TRBV11-3 to TRBJ2-1; TRBD2 aligns across 10 bases. The length of the CDR3 is 15 residues. V shed 3 bases, J shed 2 bases, and the junction held 1 base outside the gene matches. CDR1 is SGHNT, CDR2 YENEEA, per germline. The CDR3 region has the DNA TGTGCCAGCAGCTTTCTAGCGGGAGCCTACAATGAGCAGTTCTTC. Protein: CASSFLAGAYNEQFF.

The rearrangement links TRBV7-9 to TRBJ1-4; tentative D call: TRBD1 (5 bases). With 0 bases removed from V and 0 bases from J, the gap between germline ends came to 11 bases. CDR1 and CDR2 (germline): SEHNR, FQNEAQ (reference sequence). The CDR3 runs to 17 residues. The DNA of the CDR3 is TGTGCCAGCAGCTTAGCCCAGGGAACTGCAACTAATGAAAAACTGTTTTTT. It encodes CASSLAQGTATNEKLFF.